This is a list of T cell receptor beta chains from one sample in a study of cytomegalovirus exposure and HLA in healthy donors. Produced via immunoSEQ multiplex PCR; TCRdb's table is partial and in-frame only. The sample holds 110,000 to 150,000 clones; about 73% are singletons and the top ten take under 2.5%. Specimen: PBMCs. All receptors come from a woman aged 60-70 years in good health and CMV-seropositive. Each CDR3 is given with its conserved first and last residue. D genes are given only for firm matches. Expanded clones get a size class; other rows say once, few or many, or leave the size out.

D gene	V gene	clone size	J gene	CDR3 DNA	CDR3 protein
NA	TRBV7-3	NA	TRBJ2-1	TGTGCCAGCAGCTTGTCGACGGGAAATGAGCAGTTCTTC	CASSLSTGNEQFF
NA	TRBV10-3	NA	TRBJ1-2	TGTGCCATCAGTGGGACAGTTTCAAACTATGGCTACACCTTC	CAISGTVSNYGYTF
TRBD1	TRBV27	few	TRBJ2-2	TGTGCCAGCAGTTTTACAGGGGACACCGGGGAGCTGTTTTTT	CASSFTGDTGELFF
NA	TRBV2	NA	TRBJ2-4	TGTGCCAGCACCCAGGGGCTCGGCAAAAACATTCAGTACTTC	CASTQGLGKNIQYF
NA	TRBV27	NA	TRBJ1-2	TGTGCCAGCAGTTTAAGGGGGGGCTATGGCTACACCTTC	CASSLRGGYGYTF
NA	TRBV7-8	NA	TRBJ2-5	TGTGCCAGCAGCTCTACCGGGACACCCCAAGAGACCCAGTACTTC	CASSSTGTPQETQYF
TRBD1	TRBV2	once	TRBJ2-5	TGTGCCAGCATGGGGGGACAGGGGGCGCGAGAGCAGTACTTC	CASMGGQGAREQYF
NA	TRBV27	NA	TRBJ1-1	TGTGCCAGCAGTCCTAACCCCCAGGGATGGAGCACTGAAGCTTTCTTT	CASSPNPQGWSTEAFF
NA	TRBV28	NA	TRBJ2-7	TGTGCCAGCACCACAGGGGGGGGAACCTACGAGCAGTACTTC	CASTTGGGTYEQYF
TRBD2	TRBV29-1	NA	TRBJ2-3	TGCAGCGTTCCCCTTGGGGGAGGGCCCACAGATACGCAGTATTTT	CSVPLGGGPTDTQYF
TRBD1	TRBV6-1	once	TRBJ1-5	TGTGCCAGCAGTAAGACAGGGGGAGGTCAGCCCCAGCATTTT	CASSKTGGGQPQHF
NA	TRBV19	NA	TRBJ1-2	TGTGCCAGCTCCCGGGGAGGGACTAACTATGGCTACACCTTC	CASSRGGTNYGYTF
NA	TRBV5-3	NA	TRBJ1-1	TGTGCCATCTTAACGGGGGTCTTTCGGCGGGCTTTCTTT	CAILTGVFRRAFF
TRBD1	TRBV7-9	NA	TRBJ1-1	TGTGCCAGCAGCTTAGCGAGGCCAGGGGGCGAAGGTGAAGCTTTCTTT	CASSLARPGGEGEAFF
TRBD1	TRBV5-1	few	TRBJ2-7	TGCGCCAGCAGCCTAGGGACAGGCGAGCAGTACTTC	CASSLGTGEQYF
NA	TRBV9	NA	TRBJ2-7	TGTGCCAGCAGCGAGGAGGGAGCAACCTACGAGCAGTACTTC	CASSEEGATYEQYF
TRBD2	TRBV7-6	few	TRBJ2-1	TGTGCCAGCAGCTTTCAGCCAAGCGGGGCCGTTTACAATGAGCAGTTCTTC	CASSFQPSGAVYNEQFF
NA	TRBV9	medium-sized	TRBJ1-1	TGTGCCAGCAGCGAGGCGTATAGAGGCACTGAAGCTTTCTTT	CASSEAYRGTEAFF
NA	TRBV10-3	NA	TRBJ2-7	TGTGCCATCAGTCCTAGGGGTTACGAGCAGTACTTC	CAISPRGYEQYF
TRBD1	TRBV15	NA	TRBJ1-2	TGTGCCACCAGCAGGGGGAGGACAGGCCCACAGTTGGATGGCTACACCTTC	CATSRGRTGPQLDGYTF
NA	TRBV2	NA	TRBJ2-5	TGTGCCAGCAGCCACCCGACAGTTGAAGAGACCCAGTACTTC	CASSHPTVEETQYF
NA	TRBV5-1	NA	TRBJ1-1	TGCGCCAGCAGCTTACTCAGGACAGACACTTTTAAATCAGAAGCTTTCTTT	CASSLLRTDTFKSEAFF
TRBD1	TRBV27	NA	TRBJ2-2	TGTGCCAGTAGTTCACGTAGGGACAGAAGTAACACCGGGGAGCTGTTTTTT	CASSSRRDRSNTGELFF
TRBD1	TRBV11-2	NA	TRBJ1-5	TGTGCCAGCAGCCTCGCCGGACAGGTCAATCAGCCCCAGCATTTT	CASSLAGQVNQPQHF
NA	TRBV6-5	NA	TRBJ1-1	TGTGCCAGCAGGTCCAGGGGCACTGAAGCTTTCTTT	CASRSRGTEAFF
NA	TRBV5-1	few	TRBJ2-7	TGCGCCAGCAGCTGGGGGCCGGGAGGTTCATCCTACGAGCAGTACTTC	CASSWGPGGSSYEQYF
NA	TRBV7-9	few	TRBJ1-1	TGTGCCAGCAGCGTCCTGAGGGGGTCCCCGAACACTGAAGCTTTCTTT	CASSVLRGSPNTEAFF
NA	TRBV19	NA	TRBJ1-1	TGTGCCAGTAGTATAGAGGCCGCCTCATACACTGAAGCTTTCTTT	CASSIEAASYTEAFF
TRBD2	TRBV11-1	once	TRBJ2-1	TGTGCCAGCAGCTTAGGCCTCCTAGCGGGAGGATCCAATGAGCAGTTCTTC	CASSLGLLAGGSNEQFF
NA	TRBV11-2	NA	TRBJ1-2	TGTGCCAGCAGCCCCAGGGGTGACTATGGCTACACCTTC	CASSPRGDYGYTF
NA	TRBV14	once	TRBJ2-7	TGTGCCAGCAGCCAATATTACGAGCAGTACTTC	CASSQYYEQYF
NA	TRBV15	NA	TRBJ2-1	TGTGCCACCAGCCAGGGGAGGGTGGGGCTCAATGAGCAGTTCTTC	CATSQGRVGLNEQFF
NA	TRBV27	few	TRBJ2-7	TGTGCCCGTTACTTCATTTTTACCTACGAGCAGTACTTC	CARYFIFTYEQYF
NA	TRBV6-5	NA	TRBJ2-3	TGTGCCAGCAGTCCGCCTAGCAGCCTAAAGCAGTATTTT	CASSPPSSLKQYF
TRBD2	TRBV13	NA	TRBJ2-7	TGTGCCAGCAGGGAGACTAGCGGTTCCTACGAGCAGTACTTC	CASRETSGSYEQYF
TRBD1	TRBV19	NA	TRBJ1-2	TGTGCCTCTAAGAGGGGGACAGGGGGCGACTATGGCTACACCTTC	CASKRGTGGDYGYTF
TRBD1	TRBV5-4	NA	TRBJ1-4	TGTGCCAGCAGCTTGGCCGCAGGGGGTAATGAAAAACTGTTTTTT	CASSLAAGGNEKLFF
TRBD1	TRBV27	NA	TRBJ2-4	TGTGCCAGCAGGACAGGGGCGGGCATTCAGTACTTC	CASRTGAGIQYF
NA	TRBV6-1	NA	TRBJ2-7	TGTGCCAGCACCCTCAGTTCATACGAGCAGTACTTC	CASTLSSYEQYF
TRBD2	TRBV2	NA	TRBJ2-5	TGTGCCAGCAGGGAGGGACTAATCTTAGAGACCCAGTACTTC	CASREGLILETQYF
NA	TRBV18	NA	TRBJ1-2	TGTGCCAGCTCACCAGATCAGGGTAATGGCTACACCTTC	CASSPDQGNGYTF
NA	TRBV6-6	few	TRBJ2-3	TGTGCCAGCAGTTCCTACCTTGATACGCAGTATTTT	CASSSYLDTQYF